This T cell receptor beta chain appears in the sequencing data of a study of cytotoxic CD8 clonotypes in ibrutinib-treated CLL. Overall study findings and caveats: Public clonotypes showed up rarely, and on treatment they shrank or held steady. Baseline levels were approached again at progression, after clonality had risen at ibrutinib response. Baseline clonality exceeded age-matched healthy donors and tracked circulating CD8+ T-cell counts.

A word on this clone: Antigen specificity is unknown.

Using immunoSEQ multiplex PCR, the repertoire was profiled, and TCRdb retains in-frame clones only, with some absent. The repertoire holds 65,000 to 80,000 clones, with around 78% as singletons. The germline V and J ends were trimmed by 2 bases and 2 bases, with 14 bases remaining between them. The CDR3 has 15 amino acids. Germline CDR1 reads SGHDT; CDR2 reads YYEEEE. Here the sequenced sample was PBMCs, taken after 24 months of ibrutinib treatment. The chain couples TRBV5-6 to TRBJ2-7, with D perhaps being TRBD1 or TRBD2 (5 bases each). This receptor was identified in a human donor with chronic lymphocytic leukemia. The chain's CDR3 is CASSLVGVPPYEQYF. CDR3 coding DNA: TGTGCCAGCAGCTTAGTGGGGGTTCCCCCCTACGAGCAGTACTTC.